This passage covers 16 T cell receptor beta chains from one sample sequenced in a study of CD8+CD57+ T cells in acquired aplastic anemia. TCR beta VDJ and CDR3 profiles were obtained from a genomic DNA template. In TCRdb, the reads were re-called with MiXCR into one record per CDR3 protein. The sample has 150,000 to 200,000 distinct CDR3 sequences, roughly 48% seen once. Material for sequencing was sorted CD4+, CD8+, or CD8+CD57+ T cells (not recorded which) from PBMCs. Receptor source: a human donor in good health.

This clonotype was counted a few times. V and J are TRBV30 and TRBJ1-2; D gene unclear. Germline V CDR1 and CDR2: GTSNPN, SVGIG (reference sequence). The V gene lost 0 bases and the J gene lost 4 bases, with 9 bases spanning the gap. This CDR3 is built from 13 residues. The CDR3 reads CAWSVPESYGYTF. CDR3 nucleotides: TGTGCCTGGAGTGTACCGGAAAGCTATGGCTACACCTTC.

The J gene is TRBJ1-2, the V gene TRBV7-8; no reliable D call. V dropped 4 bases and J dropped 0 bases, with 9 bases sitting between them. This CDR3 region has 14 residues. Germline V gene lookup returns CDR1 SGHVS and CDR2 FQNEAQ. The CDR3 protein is CASSSAPSNYGYTF. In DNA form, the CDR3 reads TGTGCCAGCAGCTCCGCCCCCTCTAACTATGGCTACACCTTC.

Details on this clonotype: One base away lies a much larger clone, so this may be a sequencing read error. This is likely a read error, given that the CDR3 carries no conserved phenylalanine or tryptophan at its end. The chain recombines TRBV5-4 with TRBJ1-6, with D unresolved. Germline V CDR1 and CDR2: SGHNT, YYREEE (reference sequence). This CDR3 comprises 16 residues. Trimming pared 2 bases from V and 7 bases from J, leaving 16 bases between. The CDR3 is CASSLPPRAGNSPLHL. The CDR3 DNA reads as TGTGCCAGCAGCTTACCCCCCCGGGCCGGGAATTCACCCCTCCACCTT.

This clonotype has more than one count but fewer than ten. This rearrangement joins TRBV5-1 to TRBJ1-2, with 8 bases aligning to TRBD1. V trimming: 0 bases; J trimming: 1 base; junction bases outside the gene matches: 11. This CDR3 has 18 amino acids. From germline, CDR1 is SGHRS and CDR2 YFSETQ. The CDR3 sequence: CASSLGAGGPSSNYGYTF. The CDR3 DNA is TGCGCCAGCAGCTTGGGGGCAGGGGGCCCCTCGAGTAACTATGGCTACACCTTC.

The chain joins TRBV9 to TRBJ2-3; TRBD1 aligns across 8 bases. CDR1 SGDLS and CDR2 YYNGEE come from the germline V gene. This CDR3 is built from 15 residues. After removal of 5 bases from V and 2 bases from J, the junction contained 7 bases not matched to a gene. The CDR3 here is CASSGQGASTDTQYF. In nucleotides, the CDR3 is TGTGCCAGCAGTGGACAGGGCGCATCCACAGATACGCAGTATTTT.

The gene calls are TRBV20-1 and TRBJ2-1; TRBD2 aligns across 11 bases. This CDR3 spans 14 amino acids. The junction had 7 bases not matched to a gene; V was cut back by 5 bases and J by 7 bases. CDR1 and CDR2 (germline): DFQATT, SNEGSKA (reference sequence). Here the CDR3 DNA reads TGCAGTGCTGGAGCTAGCGGGGGGACGAATGAGCAGTTCTTC. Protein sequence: CSAGASGGTNEQFF.

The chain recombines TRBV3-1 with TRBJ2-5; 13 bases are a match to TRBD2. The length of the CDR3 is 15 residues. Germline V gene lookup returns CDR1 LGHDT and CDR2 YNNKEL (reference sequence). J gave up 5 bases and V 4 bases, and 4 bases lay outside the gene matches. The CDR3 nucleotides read TGTGCCAGCAGCCCGGGGACTAGCGGGATTGAGACCCAGTACTTC. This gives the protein CASSPGTSGIETQYF.

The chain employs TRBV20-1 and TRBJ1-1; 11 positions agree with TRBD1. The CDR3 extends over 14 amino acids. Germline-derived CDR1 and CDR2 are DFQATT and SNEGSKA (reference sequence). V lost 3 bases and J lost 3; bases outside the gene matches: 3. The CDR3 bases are TGCAGTGCTAGGGCGGACAGGGGGCACACTGAAGCTTTCTTT. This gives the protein CSARADRGHTEAFF.

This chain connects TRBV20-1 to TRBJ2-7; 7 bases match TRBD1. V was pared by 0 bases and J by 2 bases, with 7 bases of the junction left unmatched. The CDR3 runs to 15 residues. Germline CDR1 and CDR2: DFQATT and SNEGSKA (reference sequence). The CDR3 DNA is TGCAGTGCTAGAGATACGGGGACAGCCACCTACGAGCAGTACTTC. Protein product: CSARDTGTATYEQYF.

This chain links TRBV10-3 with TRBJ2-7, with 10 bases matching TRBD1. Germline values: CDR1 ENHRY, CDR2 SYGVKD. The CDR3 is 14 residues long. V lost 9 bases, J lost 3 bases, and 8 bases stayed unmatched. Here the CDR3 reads CAISDRGIFYEQYF. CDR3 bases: TGTGCCATTTCGGACAGGGGGATCTTCTACGAGCAGTACTTC.

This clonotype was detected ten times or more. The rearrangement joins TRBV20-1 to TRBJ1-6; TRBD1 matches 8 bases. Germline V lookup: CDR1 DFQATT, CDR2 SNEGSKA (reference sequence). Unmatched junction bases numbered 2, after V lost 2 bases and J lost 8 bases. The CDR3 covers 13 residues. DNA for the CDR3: TGCAGTGCTAGATCGACAGGGGATTCACCCCTCCACTTT. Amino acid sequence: CSARSTGDSPLHF.

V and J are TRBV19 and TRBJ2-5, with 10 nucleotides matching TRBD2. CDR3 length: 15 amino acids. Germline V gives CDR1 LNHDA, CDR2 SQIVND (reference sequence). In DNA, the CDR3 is TGTGCTGACCCTGTAGCGGGGGGCCGGCAAGAGACCCAGTACTTC. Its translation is CADPVAGGRQETQYF.

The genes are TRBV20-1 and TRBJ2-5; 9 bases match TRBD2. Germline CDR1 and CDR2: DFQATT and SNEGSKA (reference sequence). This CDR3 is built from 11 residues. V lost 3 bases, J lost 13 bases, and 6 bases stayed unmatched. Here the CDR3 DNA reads TGCAGTGCTAGCTTTAGCGGGAGAGGGTACTTC. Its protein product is CSASFSGRGYF.

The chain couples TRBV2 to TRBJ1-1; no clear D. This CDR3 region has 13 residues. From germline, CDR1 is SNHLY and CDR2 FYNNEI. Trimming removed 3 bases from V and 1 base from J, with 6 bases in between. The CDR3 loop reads CASSDWRNTEAFF. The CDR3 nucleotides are TGTGCCAGCAGTGATTGGAGGAACACTGAAGCTTTCTTT. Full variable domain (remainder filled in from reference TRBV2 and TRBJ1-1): EPEVTQTPSHQVTQMGQEVILRCVPISNHLYFYWYRQILGQKVEFLVSFYNNEISEKSEIFDDQFSVERPDGSNFTLKIRSTKLEDSAMYFCASSDWRNTEAFFGQGTRLTVV.

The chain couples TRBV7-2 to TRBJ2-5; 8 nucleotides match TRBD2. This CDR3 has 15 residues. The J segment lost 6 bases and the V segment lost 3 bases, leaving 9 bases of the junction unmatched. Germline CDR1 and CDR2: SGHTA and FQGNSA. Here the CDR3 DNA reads TGTGCCAGCAGCTTCCGGACTAGCAATAAGCAGACCCAGTACTTC. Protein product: CASSFRTSNKQTQYF.

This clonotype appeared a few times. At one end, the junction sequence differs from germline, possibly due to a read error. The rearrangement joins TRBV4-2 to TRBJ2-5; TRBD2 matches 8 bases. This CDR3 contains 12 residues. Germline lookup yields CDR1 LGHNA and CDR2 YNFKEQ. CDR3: CAGSRGGETQYF. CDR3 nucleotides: TGTGCCGGCAGCCGGGGGGGAGAGACCCAGTACTTC.